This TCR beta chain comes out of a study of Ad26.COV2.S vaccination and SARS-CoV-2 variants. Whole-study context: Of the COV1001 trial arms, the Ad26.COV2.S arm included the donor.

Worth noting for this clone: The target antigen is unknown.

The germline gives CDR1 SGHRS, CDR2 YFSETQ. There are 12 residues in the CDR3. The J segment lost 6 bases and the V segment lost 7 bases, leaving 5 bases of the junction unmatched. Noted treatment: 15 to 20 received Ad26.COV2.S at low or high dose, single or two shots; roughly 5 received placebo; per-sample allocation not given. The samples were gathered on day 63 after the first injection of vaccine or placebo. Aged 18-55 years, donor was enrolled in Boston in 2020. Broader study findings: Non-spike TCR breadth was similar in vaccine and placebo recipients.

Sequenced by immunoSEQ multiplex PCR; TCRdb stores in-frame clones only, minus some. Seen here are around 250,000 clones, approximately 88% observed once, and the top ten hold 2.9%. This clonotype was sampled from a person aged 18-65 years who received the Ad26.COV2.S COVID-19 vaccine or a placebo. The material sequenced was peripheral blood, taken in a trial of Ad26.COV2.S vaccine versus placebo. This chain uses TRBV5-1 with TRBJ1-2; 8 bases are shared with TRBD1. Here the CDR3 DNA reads TGCGCCAGCGGTGACAGGGGAAATGGCTACACCTTC. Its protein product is CASGDRGNGYTF.